The 25 T cell receptor beta chains below all came from one sample that was sequenced in a study of blood T cell repertoires in COVID-19. Here immunoSEQ multiplex PCR was the method, and the copy in TCRdb shows in-frame clones only, minus some. The table includes roughly 180,000 clones, roughly 84% detected once. The material sequenced was PBMCs or T cells enriched from blood (not recorded which). These receptors were taken from a man aged 60 to 69 who had recovered from COVID-19.

The V call is TRBV9, the J call TRBJ2-5, with D tentatively TRBD1 (5 bases). The V end lost 3 bases, the J end lost 4 bases, and 13 bases lay between the germline ends. The CDR3 is made up of 14 amino acids. Germline values: CDR1 SGDLS, CDR2 YYNGEE. DNA for the CDR3: TGTGCCAGCAGCGCAGGGCAAGCTAGAGAGACCCAGTACTTC. As protein: CASSAGQARETQYF.

This chain links TRBV6-5 with TRBJ2-7, with D tentatively TRBD2 (5 bases). Germline CDR1 and CDR2: MNHEY and SVGAGI. The CDR3 runs to 11 residues. Trimming pared 7 bases from V and 4 bases from J, leaving 8 bases between. The CDR3 DNA reads TGTGCCAGCAAGGGCGGGTACGAGCAGTACTTC. Translating gives CASKGGYEQYF.

The rearrangement uses TRBV20-1 and TRBJ2-7; maybe TRBD2 (7 bases). Germline values: CDR1 DFQATT, CDR2 SNEGSKA (reference sequence). Trimming left V 3 bases short and J 5 bases short, with 23 bases between. The CDR3 totals 16 residues. CDR3 sequence reads: CSASFIGGGPNNEQYF. The DNA of the CDR3 is TGCAGTGCTAGTTTTATTGGGGGGGGGCCGAATAACGAGCAGTACTTC.

In this sample, this clone turned up once. This chain connects TRBV5-4 to TRBJ1-6, with unresolved D. The CDR3 sequence is 13 residues long. V was shortened by 0 bases and J by 5 bases, with 3 bases between the two germline ends. Germline CDR1 SGHNT, CDR2 YYREEE (reference sequence). The CDR3 loop reads CASSLDNNSPLHF. The CDR3 DNA sequence: TGTGCCAGCAGCTTGGATAATAATTCACCCCTCCACTTT. Variable domain in full (rest from reference TRBV5-4 and TRBJ1-6): ETGVTQSPTHLIKTRGQQVTLRCSSQSGHNTVSWYQQALGQGPQFIFQYYREEENGRGNFPPRFSGLQFPNYSSELNVNALELDDSALYLCASSLDNNSPLHFGNGTRLTVT.

This clone was picked up many times. The chain carries TRBV11-2 and TRBJ2-5; 7 positions match TRBD2. Germline V CDR1 and CDR2: SGHAT, FQNNGV. This CDR3 has 16 residues. Losses at the gene ends were 4 bases for V and 2 bases for J; bases not matched to a gene: 10. The CDR3 reads CASSSGLTSSQETQYF. In DNA, the CDR3 is TGTGCCAGCAGCTCGGGACTAACCTCATCTCAAGAGACCCAGTACTTC.

The chain joins TRBV11-2 to TRBJ2-2; 7 bases are a match to TRBD2. Per germline, CDR1 SGHAT and CDR2 FQNNGV. The CDR3 has 16 amino acids. Germline trimming cut 1 base from V and 0 bases from J; bases unmatched to any gene: 2. The CDR3 reads CASSLGGGANTGELFF. The CDR3 DNA reads TGTGCCAGCAGCTTAGGTGGGGGGGCGAACACCGGGGAGCTGTTTTTT.

V and J are TRBV28 and TRBJ1-6; D possibly corresponds to TRBD1 (5 bases). CDR3 length: 14 residues. Germline loops: CDR1 MDHEN, CDR2 SYDVKM. Trimming pared 5 bases from V and 9 bases from J, leaving 14 bases between. DNA of the CDR3: TGTGCCAGCAGTCCCCGGGGGAATGGTTCACCCCTCCACTTT. Residues: CASSPRGNGSPLHF. Full variable domain (outside the CDR3, taken from reference TRBV28 and TRBJ1-6): DVKVTQSSRYLVKRTGEKVFLECVQDMDHENMFWYRQDPGLGLRLIYFSYDVKMKEKGDIPEGYSVSREKKERFSLILESASTNQTSMYLCASSPRGNGSPLHFGNGTRLTVT.

This chain connects TRBV19 to TRBJ1-6; TRBD1 might be the D (5 bases). With 3 bases removed from V and 7 bases from J, the gap between germline ends came to 13 bases. Germline CDR1 LNHDA, CDR2 SQIVND (reference sequence). This CDR3 has 15 residues. CDR3 in DNA: TGTGCCAGTAGTATTGGGGAGGGGCCCAATTCACCCCTCCACTTT. Translated, it gives CASSIGEGPNSPLHF.

This clone has only one observation. This chain joins TRBV6-6 and TRBJ1-1, with D perhaps TRBD1 (5 bases). Deletions cut 0 bases from V and 5 bases from J, with 10 bases between. The CDR3 has 14 amino acids. Germline lookup yields CDR1 MNHNY and CDR2 SVGAGI (reference sequence). CDR3 nucleotide sequence: TGTGCCAGCAGTTACTCCCAGGGAGGAACTGAAGCTTTCTTT. Translation: CASSYSQGGTEAFF.

The chain employs TRBV7-6 and TRBJ2-5, with a tentative D call TRBD1 (6 bases). CDR1 is SGHVS and CDR2 is FNYEAQ in the germline V gene. V was clipped by 5 bases and J by 3 bases, with 16 bases between them. This CDR3 contains 15 residues. The chain's CDR3 is CASSPSPRGKETQYF. The CDR3 region has the DNA TGTGCCAGCAGCCCGAGCCCCAGGGGTAAAGAGACCCAGTACTTC. Full variable domain (outside the CDR3, taken from reference TRBV7-6 and TRBJ2-5): GAGVSQSPRYKVTKRGQDVALRCDPISGHVSLYWYRQALGQGPEFLTYFNYEAQQDKSGLPNDRFSAERPEGSISTLTIQRTEQRDSAMYRCASSPSPRGKETQYFGPGTRLLVL.

The gene calls are TRBV20-1 and TRBJ2-1; TRBD2 might be the D (5 bases). The CDR3 spans 10 residues. Germline V lookup: CDR1 DFQATT, CDR2 SNEGSKA (reference sequence). Deletions cut 6 bases from V and 8 bases from J, with 8 bases between. The CDR3 spells CSASGDEQFF. The CDR3 DNA is TGCAGTGCATCCGGGGATGAGCAGTTCTTC.

The V and J genes are TRBV11-2 and TRBJ2-1; TRBD1 might be the D (5 bases). The CDR3 has 17 residues. Trimming stripped 6 bases from V and 7 bases from J, with 25 bases between. Germline CDR1 SGHAT, CDR2 FQNNGV. The CDR3 loop is CASSPDRIPVPRNEQFF. For the CDR3, the DNA is TGTGCCAGCAGTCCTGACAGAATCCCCGTTCCGCGGAATGAGCAGTTCTTC.

About this clone: The sample carries other DNA sequences with the same CDR3. J is TRBJ2-6 and V is TRBV7-6, with TRBD1 as a possible D gene (5 bases). The CDR3 has 15 residues. Germline V lookup: CDR1 SGHVS, CDR2 FNYEAQ. V dropped 4 bases and J dropped 0 bases, with 7 bases sitting between them. In DNA, the CDR3 is TGTGCCAGCAGCTCCAGGGTCTCTGGGGCCAACGTCCTGACTTTC. Translating it yields CASSSRVSGANVLTF.

V and J are TRBV7-8 and TRBJ2-2; 7 positions match TRBD1. The V segment lost 1 base and the J segment 0 bases; nucleotides outside the gene matches: 5. The CDR3 is 17 amino acids. CDR1 is SGHVS, CDR2 FQNEAQ, per germline. CDR3 amino acids: CASSLVRQGSNTGELFF. DNA of the CDR3: TGTGCCAGCAGCTTAGTGAGACAGGGTTCGAACACCGGGGAGCTGTTTTTT.

This clone has a count of ten or more. The rearrangement links TRBV7-3 to TRBJ1-1, with 7 bases that match TRBD1. There are 14 residues in the CDR3. V shed 0 bases, J shed 11 bases, and the junction held 9 bases outside the gene matches. The V gene's germline CDR1 is SGHTA and CDR2 FQGTGA. CDR3 region: CASSLTAGGAGAFF. DNA of the CDR3: TGTGCCAGCAGCTTAACGGCAGGGGGTGCTGGGGCTTTCTTT.

The rearrangement uses TRBV27 and TRBJ1-2; D might be TRBD1 (6 bases). The V gene's germline CDR1 is MNHEY and CDR2 SMNVEV (reference sequence). V was trimmed by 1 base and J by 0 bases, leaving 12 bases between them. There are 16 residues in the CDR3. The CDR3 coding sequence is TGTGCCAGCAGTTTATACCGGACAGATGCTAACTATGGCTACACCTTC. Protein: CASSLYRTDANYGYTF.

The CDR3 DNA follows: TGTGCCAGTAGTAGATCGACAGGGTCCCATAACGAGCAGTACTTC. Its protein is CASSRSTGSHNEQYF. The chain is built from TRBV19 and TRBJ2-7, with TRBD1 identical over 7 bases. Per germline, CDR1 LNHDA and CDR2 SQIVND (reference sequence). CDR3 size: 15 residues. The trim removed 4 bases at V and 5 bases at J, leaving 11 bases unmatched.

This rearrangement joins TRBV24-1 to TRBJ2-3; no clear D. The CDR3 consists of 16 residues. Trimming cost V 2 bases and J 2 bases, with 13 bases left between them. Germline values: CDR1 KGHDR, CDR2 SFDVKD. As DNA, the CDR3 is TGTGCCACCAGTGATTCCGCTAATTTCCTCACAGATACGCAGTATTTT. Translation gives CATSDSANFLTDTQYF.

V usage is TRBV27 and J usage is TRBJ1-1; 7 nucleotides align to TRBD1. This CDR3 is 15 amino acids long. The V and J ends lost 1 base and 1 base, in that order; junction bases with no gene match: 3. Germline assignment: CDR1 MNHEY and CDR2 SMNVEV (reference sequence). CDR3 nucleotide sequence: TGTGCCAGCAGTTTATACGAGGGGGCGAACACTGAAGCTTTCTTT. Translated, it gives CASSLYEGANTEAFF.

V usage is TRBV7-9 and J usage is TRBJ1-1; D remains ambiguous. The CDR3 loop spans 14 amino acids. Trimming took off 8 bases at V and 4 bases at J, with 17 bases between the two ends. Germline loops: CDR1 SEHNR, CDR2 FQNEAQ (reference sequence). CDR3 nucleotide sequence: TGTGCCAGCCGGTCCGATCAGATAGCCACTGAAGCTTTCTTT. It is translated as CASRSDQIATEAFF.

The rearrangement joins TRBV15 to TRBJ1-4; tentative D call: TRBD1 (6 bases). Trimming removed 1 base from V and 4 bases from J, with 10 bases in between. CDR1 and CDR2 (germline): LNHNV, YYDKDF (reference sequence). The CDR3 extends over 15 amino acids. Here the CDR3 reads CATSRGTEYNEKLFF. CDR3 DNA sequence: TGTGCCACCAGCAGAGGGACAGAGTATAATGAAAAACTGTTTTTT.

The rearrangement joins TRBV11-2 to TRBJ2-1; 10 bases match TRBD2. Trimming cost V 0 bases and J 7 bases; bases outside gene matches: 3. CDR1 is SGHAT and CDR2 is FQNNGV in the germline V gene. This CDR3 contains 15 residues. The DNA of the CDR3 is TGTGCCAGCAGCTTAGAAAGCGGGGGGGTTAATGAGCAGTTCTTC. It is translated as CASSLESGGVNEQFF.

V usage is TRBV6-5 and J usage is TRBJ2-5, with D maybe TRBD2 (6 bases). This CDR3 spans 15 amino acids. The germline V and J ends were trimmed by 0 bases and 4 bases, with 12 bases remaining between them. Germline CDR1 is MNHEY and CDR2 is SVGAGI. This chain's CDR3 is CASSYSWGRTETQYF. CDR3 in DNA: TGTGCCAGCAGTTACTCGTGGGGGAGGACAGAGACCCAGTACTTC.

This clone was observed a single time. The chain recombines TRBV7-3 with TRBJ2-1, with 10 bases matching TRBD2. This CDR3 comprises 17 residues. Looked up from germline, CDR1 is SGHTA and CDR2 is FQGTGA. Trimming took 2 bases from V and 2 from J; bases not matched to a gene: 6. Here the CDR3 reads CASSLGPSGSTYNEQFF. CDR3 sequence (DNA): TGTGCCAGCAGCTTAGGGCCTAGCGGGAGTACCTACAATGAGCAGTTCTTC.

The rearrangement links TRBV5-4 to TRBJ2-1; 9 nucleotides align to TRBD1. The CDR3 has 15 residues. Germline V lookup: CDR1 SGHNT, CDR2 YYREEE (reference sequence). After removal of 2 bases from V and 5 bases from J, the junction contained 5 bases not matched to a gene. CDR3: CASSFPDRGNNEQFF. As DNA, the CDR3 is TGTGCCAGCAGCTTCCCCGACAGGGGGAACAATGAGCAGTTCTTC.